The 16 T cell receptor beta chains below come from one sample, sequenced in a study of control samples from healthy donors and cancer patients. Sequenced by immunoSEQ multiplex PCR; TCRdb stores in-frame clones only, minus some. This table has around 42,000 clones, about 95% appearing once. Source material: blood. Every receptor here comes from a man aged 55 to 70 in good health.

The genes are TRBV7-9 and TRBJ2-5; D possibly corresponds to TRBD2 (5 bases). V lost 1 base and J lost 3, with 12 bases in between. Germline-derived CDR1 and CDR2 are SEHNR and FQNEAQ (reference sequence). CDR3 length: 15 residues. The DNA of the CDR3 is TGTGCCAGCAGCTTAGACGGACGGGAAAAAGAGACCCAGTACTTC. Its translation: CASSLDGREKETQYF.

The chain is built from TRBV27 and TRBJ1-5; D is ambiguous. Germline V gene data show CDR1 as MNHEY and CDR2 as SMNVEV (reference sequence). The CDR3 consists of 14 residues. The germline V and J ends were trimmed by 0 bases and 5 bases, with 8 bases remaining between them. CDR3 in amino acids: CASSLSADYQPQHF. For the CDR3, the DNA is TGTGCCAGCAGTTTATCGGCTGATTATCAGCCCCAGCATTTT.

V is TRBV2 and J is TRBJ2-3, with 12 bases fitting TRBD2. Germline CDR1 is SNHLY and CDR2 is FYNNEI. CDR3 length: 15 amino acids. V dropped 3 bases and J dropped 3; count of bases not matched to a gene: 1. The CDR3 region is CASSETSGSTDTQYF. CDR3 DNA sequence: TGTGCCAGCAGTGAGACTAGCGGGAGTACAGATACGCAGTATTTT.

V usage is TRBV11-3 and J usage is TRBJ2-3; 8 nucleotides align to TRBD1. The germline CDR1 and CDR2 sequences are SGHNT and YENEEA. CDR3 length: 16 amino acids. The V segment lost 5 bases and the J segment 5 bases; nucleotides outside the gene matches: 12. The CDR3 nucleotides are TGTGCCAGCAGCACCCAAGACAGGGGCCCCCGAGATACGCAGTATTTT. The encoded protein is CASSTQDRGPRDTQYF.

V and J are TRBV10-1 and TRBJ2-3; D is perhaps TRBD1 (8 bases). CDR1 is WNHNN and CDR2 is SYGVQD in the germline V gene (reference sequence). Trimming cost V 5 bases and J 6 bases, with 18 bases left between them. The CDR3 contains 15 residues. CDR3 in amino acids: CASSREDRGGDTQYF. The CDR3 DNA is TGCGCCAGCAGTCGCGAAGACAGGGGAGGGGATACGCAGTATTTT.

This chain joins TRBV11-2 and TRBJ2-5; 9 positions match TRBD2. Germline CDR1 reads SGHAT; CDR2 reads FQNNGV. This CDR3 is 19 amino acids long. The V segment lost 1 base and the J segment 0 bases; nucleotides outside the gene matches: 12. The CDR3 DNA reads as TGTGCCAGCAGCTTAGTAGGTAGGGCTAGCGGGACGTACCAAGAGACCCAGTACTTC. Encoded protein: CASSLVGRASGTYQETQYF.

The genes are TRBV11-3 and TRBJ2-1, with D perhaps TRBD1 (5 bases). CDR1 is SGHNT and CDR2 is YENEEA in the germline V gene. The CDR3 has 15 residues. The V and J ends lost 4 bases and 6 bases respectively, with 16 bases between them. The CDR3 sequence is CASSSNRLLSNEQFF. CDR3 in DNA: TGTGCCAGCAGCTCGAACAGGCTTCTCTCCAATGAGCAGTTCTTC.

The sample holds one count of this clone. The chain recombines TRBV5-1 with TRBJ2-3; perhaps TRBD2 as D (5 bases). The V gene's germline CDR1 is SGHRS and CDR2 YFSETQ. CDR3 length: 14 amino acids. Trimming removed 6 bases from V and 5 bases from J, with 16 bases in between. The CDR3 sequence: CASKRTPPGDTQYF. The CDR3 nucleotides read TGCGCCAGCAAAAGGACTCCTCCCGGAGATACGCAGTATTTT.

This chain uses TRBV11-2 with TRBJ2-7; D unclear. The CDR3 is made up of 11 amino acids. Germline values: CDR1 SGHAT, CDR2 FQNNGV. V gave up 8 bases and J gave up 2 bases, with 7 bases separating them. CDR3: CASGVTYEQYF. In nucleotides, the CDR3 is TGTGCCAGCGGGGTCACCTACGAGCAGTACTTC.

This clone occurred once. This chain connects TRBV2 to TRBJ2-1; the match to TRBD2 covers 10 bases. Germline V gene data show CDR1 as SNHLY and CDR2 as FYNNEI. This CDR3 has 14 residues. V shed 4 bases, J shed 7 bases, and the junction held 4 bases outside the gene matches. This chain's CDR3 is CASSATSGMNEQFF. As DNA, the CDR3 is TGTGCCAGCAGTGCCACTAGCGGGATGAATGAGCAGTTCTTC.

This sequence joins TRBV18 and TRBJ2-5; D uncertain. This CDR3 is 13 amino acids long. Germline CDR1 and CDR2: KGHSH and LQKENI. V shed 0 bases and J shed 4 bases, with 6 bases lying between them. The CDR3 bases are TGTGCCAGCTCACCACCGGATTCAGAGACCCAGTACTTC. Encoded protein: CASSPPDSETQYF.

CDR3 loop: CASSLVGADTDTQYF. In DNA, the CDR3 is TGCGCCAGCAGCTTGGTTGGGGCAGACACAGATACGCAGTATTTT. The chain uses TRBV5-1 and TRBJ2-3; D might be TRBD1 (5 bases). The V end lost 0 bases, the J end lost 2 bases, and 10 bases lay between the germline ends. Germline loops: CDR1 SGHRS, CDR2 YFSETQ. The CDR3 runs to 15 residues. Using reference TRBV5-1 and TRBJ2-3 for the parts outside the CDR3, the full variable domain is KAGVTQTPRYLIKTRGQQVTLSCSPISGHRSVSWYQQTPGQGLQFLFEYFSETQRNKGNFPGRFSGRQFSNSRSEMNVSTLELGDSALYLCASSLVGADTDTQYFGPGTRLTVL.

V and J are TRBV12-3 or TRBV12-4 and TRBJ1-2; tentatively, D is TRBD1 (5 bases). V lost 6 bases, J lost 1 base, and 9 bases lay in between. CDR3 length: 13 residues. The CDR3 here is CASREGYNYGYTF. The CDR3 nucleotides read TGTGCCAGCAGGGAGGGGTATAACTATGGCTACACCTTC.

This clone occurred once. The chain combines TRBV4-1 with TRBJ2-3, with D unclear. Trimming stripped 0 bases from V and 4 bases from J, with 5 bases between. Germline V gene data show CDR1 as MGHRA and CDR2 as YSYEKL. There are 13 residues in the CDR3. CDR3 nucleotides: TGCGCCAGCAGCCAAGAGGCCCCAGATACGCAGTATTTT. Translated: CASSQEAPDTQYF.

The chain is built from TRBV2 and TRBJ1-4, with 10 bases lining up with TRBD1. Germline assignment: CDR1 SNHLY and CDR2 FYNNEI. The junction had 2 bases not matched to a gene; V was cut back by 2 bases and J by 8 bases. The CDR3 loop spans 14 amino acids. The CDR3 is CASSEWTGGEKLFF. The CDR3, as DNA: TGTGCCAGCAGTGAATGGACAGGGGGGGAAAAACTGTTTTTT.

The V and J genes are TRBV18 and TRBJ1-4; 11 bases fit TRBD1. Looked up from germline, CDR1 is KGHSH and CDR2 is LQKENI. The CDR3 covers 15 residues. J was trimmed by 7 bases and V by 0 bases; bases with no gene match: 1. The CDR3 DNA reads TGTGCCAGCTCACCACCGGGACAGGGGGTTGAAAAACTGTTTTTT. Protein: CASSPPGQGVEKLFF.